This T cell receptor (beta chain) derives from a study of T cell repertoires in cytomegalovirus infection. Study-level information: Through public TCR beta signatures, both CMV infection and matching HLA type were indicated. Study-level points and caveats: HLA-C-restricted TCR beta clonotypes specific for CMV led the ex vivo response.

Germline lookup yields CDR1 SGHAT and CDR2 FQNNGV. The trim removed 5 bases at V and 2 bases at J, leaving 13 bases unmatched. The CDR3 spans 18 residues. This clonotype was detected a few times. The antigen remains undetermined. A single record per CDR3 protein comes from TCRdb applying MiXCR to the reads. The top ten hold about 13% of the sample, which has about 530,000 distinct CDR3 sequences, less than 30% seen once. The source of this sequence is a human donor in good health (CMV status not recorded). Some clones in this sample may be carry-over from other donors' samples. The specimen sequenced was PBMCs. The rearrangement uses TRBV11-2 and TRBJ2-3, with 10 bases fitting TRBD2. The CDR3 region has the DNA TGTGCCAGCAGCACAGGACTAGCGGTAGATTACTTCACAGATACGCAGTATTTT. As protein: CASSTGLAVDYFTDTQYF.